This is a list of T cell receptor beta chains from one sample in a study of regulatory T cells in long-lasting Graves disease. Each CDR3 protein is one row after TCRdb ran MiXCR on the multiplex PCR reads. The table lists around 250,000 distinct CDR3 sequences, about 17% of them singletons. The material was peripheral blood mononuclear cells (PBMCs), obtained at new diagnosis, from a patient treated with antithyroid drugs. The origin of the receptors is a female donor with Graves disease. CDR3s leave out the opening cysteine and the closing phenylalanine or tryptophan. A D gene is named only where the DNA matches it firmly.

TRBJ2-1	TRBD2	TRBV11-2	ASSSGTSGIDEQF
TRBJ1-1	NA	TRBV3-1	ASSPHSGTEAF
TRBJ2-7	NA	TRBV30	AWRPSTYEQY
TRBJ1-2	TRBD1	TRBV6-2/TRBV6-3	ASSLTGPSLYGYT
TRBJ2-3	NA	TRBV18	ASSPREGTSTDTQY
TRBJ2-1	TRBD2	TRBV7-8	ASSLLAELNNEQF
TRBJ1-1	NA	TRBV6-2/TRBV6-3	ASSSGTPNTEAF
TRBJ2-7	TRBD1	TRBV4-2	ASSHDPGQPYEQY
TRBJ2-4	TRBD2	TRBV6-1	ASSPVPGLAELAKNIQY
TRBJ2-2	TRBD1	TRBV18	ASSPVGTAFGGELF
TRBJ1-2	TRBD1	TRBV27	ASSFADRGREYGYT
TRBJ2-7	TRBD2	TRBV12-3/TRBV12-4	ASIGTTQDEQY
TRBJ1-1	NA	TRBV19	ASSQGLEAF
TRBJ2-3	TRBD2	TRBV7-9	ASSPSSLAGGPVDTQY
TRBJ2-7	NA	TRBV3-1	ASSHREGYEQY
TRBJ1-2	NA	TRBV28	ASRSWDLNGYT
TRBJ1-4	NA	TRBV19	ASSPRTPKGEKLF
TRBJ2-1	TRBD2	TRBV20-1	SARVVIAGASSYNEQF
TRBJ2-1	NA	TRBV24-1	ATSDTRTAYNEQF
TRBJ2-4	NA	TRBV10-3	AISNFSKNIQY
TRBJ1-3	TRBD1	TRBV2	ASGTGYSPGNTIY
TRBJ2-3	NA	TRBV20-1	SARDRADPARDTQY
TRBJ2-3	NA	TRBV28	AVWETSTDTQY
TRBJ2-5	NA	TRBV18	ASSPSLGGGQY
TRBJ2-3	NA	TRBV2	ASLERYSDTQY
TRBJ2-7	NA	TRBV7-2	ASSLGGTTAHEQY
TRBJ2-7	NA	TRBV5-5	ASSLQGTGSYEQY
TRBJ2-1	NA	TRBV28	ASSFAAGTLGSYNEQF
TRBJ2-7	NA	TRBV2	ASSGDDSYEQY
TRBJ2-1	TRBD2	TRBV9	ASSPTSGRVNEQF
TRBJ2-1	TRBD2	TRBV6-1	ASSEALLAGGEQF
TRBJ1-3	NA	TRBV28	ASRSPGNTIY
TRBJ1-2	NA	TRBV12-3/TRBV12-4	ASRGLYGYT
TRBJ2-5	TRBD2	TRBV19	AVKTSGSGGTQY
TRBJ1-5	NA	TRBV6-2/TRBV6-3	ASSYDWGGQPQH
TRBJ2-5	NA	TRBV11-2	ASSLYETQY